The clone carrying this T cell receptor beta chain showed up just a few times. What it recognizes is unknown. The sample belongs to a study of type 1 and type 2 diabetes patients. Study context: The cohort mixed type 1 diabetes, type 2 diabetes and nondiabetic donors. A total of roughly 20,000,000 paired-end reads came from the whole study. Magnetic bead positive selection isolated CD4+ or CD8+ T cells from PBMCs.

CDR1 and CDR2 (germline): MGHDK, SYGVNS. With V trimmed by 6 bases and J by 0 bases, 6 bases remained unmatched. The CDR3 loop spans 17 amino acids. PCR was run on genomic DNA. The TCR beta CDR3 region was amplified using 30 forward and 13 reverse primers. TCRdb fed the multiplex PCR reads into MiXCR, producing one record per CDR3 protein. The data hold about 270,000 distinct CDR3 sequences, with around 50% observed a single time. The study, taken as a whole, reports: Highly-expanded CD4+ clones were few in type 2 diabetes, median one, roughly 4% of reads.

This receptor was identified in a man younger than 35 with type 2 diabetes. Sequencing was carried out using peripheral blood mononuclear cells (PBMCs). This rearrangement joins TRBV25-1 to TRBJ2-7, with 15 bases aligning to TRBD2. The CDR3: CASSRTSGRGSSYEQYF. CDR3 DNA: TGTGCCAGCAGCCGGACTAGCGGGAGGGGGAGCTCCTACGAGCAGTACTTC.